These 4 T cell receptor beta chains originate from one sample sequenced in a study of T cells in Graves' hyperthyroidism and ophthalmopathy. Amplified regions were TCR beta CDR3 sequences from RNA transcripts. TCR CDR3 underwent first-round RT-PCR with the HTBI primer set. TCRdb ran MiXCR on the multiplex PCR reads and lists one entry per CDR3 protein. This table holds roughly 100,000 distinct CDR3 sequences, approximately 48% found once. Sequencing was carried out using blood. These receptors all stem from a man aged 35-49 years with Graves' hyperthyroidism.

This clonotype was seen ten or more times. The junction departs from germline at one end; a sequencing error may be responsible. The chain has TRBV19 and TRBJ1-2, with D tentatively TRBD1 (5 bases). Germline V gene sequence: CDR1 LNHDA, CDR2 SQIVND (reference sequence). The CDR3 spans 11 residues. This chain's CDR3 is CASSEDGGRSF. CDR3 DNA: TGTGCCAGTAGTGAAGACGGGGGACGCTCCTTC.

The chain is built from TRBV24-1 and TRBJ2-3; D possibly corresponds to TRBD2 (6 bases). Per germline, CDR1 KGHDR and CDR2 SFDVKD. Trimming stripped 11 bases from V and 0 bases from J, with 17 bases between. CDR3 length: 15 amino acids. CDR3 in amino acids: CASSPPGDSTDTQYF. CDR3 bases: TGTGCCAGCTCACCACCGGGGGACAGCACAGATACGCAGTATTTT.

There are many counts of this clonotype. A junction end diverges from the germline sequence, so it may reflect a read error. The chain combines TRBV7-2 with TRBJ1-1; D is uncertain. The CDR3 length is 13 residues. The V gene's germline CDR1 is SGHTA and CDR2 FQGNSA. The CDR3: CASSQDPGSEAFF. CDR3 DNA sequence: TGCGCCAGCAGCCAAGACCCGGGTTCTGAAGCTTTCTTT. The full variable domain, with the rest looked up from reference TRBV7-2 and TRBJ1-1, is GAGVSQSPSNKVTEKGKDVELRCDPISGHTALYWYRQSLGQGLEFLIYFQGNSAPDKSGLPSDRFSAERTGGSVSTLTIQRTQQEDSAVYLCASSQDPGSEAFFGQGTRLTVV.

There are many counts of this clonotype. The CDR3 coding sequence is TGTGCCAGCAGCCGGACGCTCAGGGGCTACGAGCAGTACTTC. This codes for CASSRTLRGYEQYF. This chain links TRBV7-9 with TRBJ2-7; tentatively, D is TRBD1 (6 bases). The CDR3 has 14 residues. The germline V gene encodes CDR1 SEHNR and CDR2 FQNEAQ (reference sequence). Trimming pared 5 bases from V and 3 bases from J, leaving 14 bases between.